The clone carrying this TCR beta chain has only a few counts. The antigen remains unidentified. MiXCR, run by TCRdb on the 5' RACE reads, gives a single entry per CDR3 protein. The sample carries 170,000 or so distinct CDR3 sequences, about a tenth recorded once. The germline CDR1 and CDR2 sequences are SGHDT and YYEEEE. CDR3 size: 13 residues. V was pared by 3 bases and J by 2 bases, with 2 bases of the junction left unmatched. This entry comes from a study of T cells after yellow fever vaccination. General study points: Most clones from primary vaccination resurfaced after the booster (96% CD4, more than 75% CD8). A faster peak, day 5 versus 15, was reached by the weaker secondary response.

The sample was CD8+ T cells sorted from PBMCs, taken 45 days after the yellow fever booster vaccination. The chain uses TRBV5-6 and TRBJ2-7, with 7 bases that match TRBD2. This clonotype was obtained from a man between 18 and 29 years old who received the YFV17D yellow fever vaccine. For the CDR3, the DNA is TGTGCCAGCAGCTGGGGGGGTCCCTACGAGCAGTACTTC. It yields the protein CASSWGGPYEQYF.